This T cell receptor (beta chain) was recovered during a study of cytomegalovirus exposure and HLA in healthy donors. About the study: Within an early data release were about 85 million unique TCRs drawn from HLA-typed donors.

Both 60 Vbeta primers and 13 Jbeta primers went into the PCR. The table came from immunoSEQ multiplex PCR; TCRdb's copy has only in-frame clones and leaves some out. The sample lists about 220,000 clones, around 80% occurring once. CDR1 is SGHDT, CDR2 YYEEEE, per germline. Trimming at V came to 3 bases and at J to 3 bases, leaving 5 bases not matched to a gene. The CDR3 has 16 amino acids. Sequenced sample: PBMCs. The rearrangement joins TRBV5-6 to TRBJ2-2, with 10 bases lining up with TRBD1. This receptor was obtained from a man aged 18 to 29 in good health and CMV-seronegative. CDR3 nucleotide sequence: TGTGCCAGCAGCTACCTGACAGGGGGCGACACCGGGGAGCTGTTTTTT. Residues: CASSYLTGGDTGELFF.